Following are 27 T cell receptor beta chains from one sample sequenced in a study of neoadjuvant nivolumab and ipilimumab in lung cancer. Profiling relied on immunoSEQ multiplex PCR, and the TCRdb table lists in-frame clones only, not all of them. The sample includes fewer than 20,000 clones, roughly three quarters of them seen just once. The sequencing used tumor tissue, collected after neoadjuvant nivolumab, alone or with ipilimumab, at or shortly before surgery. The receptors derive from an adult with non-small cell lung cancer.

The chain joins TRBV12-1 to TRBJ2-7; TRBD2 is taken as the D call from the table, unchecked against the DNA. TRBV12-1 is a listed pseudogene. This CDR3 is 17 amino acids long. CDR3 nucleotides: TGTGCCAGCAGCTTACCGGGACTGGGGCAGGGATGTCACGAGCAGTACTTC. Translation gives CASSLPGLGQGCHEQYF.

The CDR3 loop is CASSAVLVGTDTQYF. The CDR3, as DNA: TGTGCCAGCAGCGCCGTTTTGGTCGGCACAGATACGCAGTATTTT. The J gene is TRBJ2-3, the V gene TRBV28; D is unclear. CDR1 is MDHEN, CDR2 SYDVKM, per germline. The CDR3 is made up of 15 amino acids. Trimming stripped 6 bases from V and 1 base from J, with 14 bases between.

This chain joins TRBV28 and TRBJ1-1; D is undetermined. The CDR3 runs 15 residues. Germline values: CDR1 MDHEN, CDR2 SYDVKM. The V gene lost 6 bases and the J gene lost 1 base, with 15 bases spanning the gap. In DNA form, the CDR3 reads TGTGCCAGCAGGATAGACCGGGCCGCGAACACTGAAGCTTTCTTT. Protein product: CASRIDRAANTEAFF.

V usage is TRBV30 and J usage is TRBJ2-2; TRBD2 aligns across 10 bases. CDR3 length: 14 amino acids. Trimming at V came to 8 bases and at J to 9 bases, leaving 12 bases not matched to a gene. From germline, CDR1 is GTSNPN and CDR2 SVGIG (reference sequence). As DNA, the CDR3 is TGTGCCGTAGCGGGAGGACGAGGGAGGAGGGAGCTGTTTTTT. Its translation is CAVAGGRGRRELFF.

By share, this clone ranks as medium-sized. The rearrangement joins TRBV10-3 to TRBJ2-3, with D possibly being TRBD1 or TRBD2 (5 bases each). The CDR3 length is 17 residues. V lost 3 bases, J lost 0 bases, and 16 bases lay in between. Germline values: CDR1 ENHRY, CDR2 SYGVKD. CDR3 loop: CAISDPQSGRSTDTQYF. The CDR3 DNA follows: TGTGCCATCAGTGATCCCCAGTCGGGACGGAGCACAGATACGCAGTATTTT.

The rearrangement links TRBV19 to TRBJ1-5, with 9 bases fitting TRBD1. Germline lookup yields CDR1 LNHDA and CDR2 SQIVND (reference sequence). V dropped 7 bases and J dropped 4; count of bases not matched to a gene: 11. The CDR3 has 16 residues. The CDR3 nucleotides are TGTGCCAGTACCGCCTACAGGACAGGGGAAAATCAGCCCCAGCATTTT. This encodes CASTAYRTGENQPQHF.

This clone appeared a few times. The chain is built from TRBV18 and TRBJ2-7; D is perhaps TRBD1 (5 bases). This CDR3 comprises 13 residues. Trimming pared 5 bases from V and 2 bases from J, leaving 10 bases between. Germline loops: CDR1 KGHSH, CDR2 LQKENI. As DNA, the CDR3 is TGTGCCAGCTCATTCCAGGGAACCTACGAGCAGTACTTC. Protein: CASSFQGTYEQYF.

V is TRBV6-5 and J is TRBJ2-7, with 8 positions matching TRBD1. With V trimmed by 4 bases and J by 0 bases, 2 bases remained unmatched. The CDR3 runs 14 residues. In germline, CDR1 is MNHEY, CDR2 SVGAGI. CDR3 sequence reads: CASSWTGSSYEQYF. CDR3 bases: TGTGCCAGCAGTTGGACAGGGAGCTCCTACGAGCAGTACTTC.

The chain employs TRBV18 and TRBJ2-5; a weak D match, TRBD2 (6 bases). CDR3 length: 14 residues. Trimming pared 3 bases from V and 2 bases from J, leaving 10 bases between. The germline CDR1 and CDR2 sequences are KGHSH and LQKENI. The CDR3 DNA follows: TGTGCCAGCTCACCTACTAGCCCTCAAGAGACCCAGTACTTC. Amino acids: CASSPTSPQETQYF.

CDR3 bases: TGTGCCAGTCGAGGGCCTACCGGGGAGCTGTTTTTT. Protein product: CASRGPTGELFF. The V call is TRBV2, the J call TRBJ2-2, with a weak D call TRBD2 (5 bases). The CDR3 covers 12 residues. Germline V gene data show CDR1 as SNHLY and CDR2 as FYNNEI. Trimming shortened V by 9 bases and J by 5 bases, and 10 bases separated the two germline ends.

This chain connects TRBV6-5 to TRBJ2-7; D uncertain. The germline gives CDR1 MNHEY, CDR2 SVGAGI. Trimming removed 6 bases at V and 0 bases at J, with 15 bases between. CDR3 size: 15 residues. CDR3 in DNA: TGTGCCAGCAGCAAGGACGCCGCAAGCTCCTACGAGCAGTACTTC. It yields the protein CASSKDAASSYEQYF.

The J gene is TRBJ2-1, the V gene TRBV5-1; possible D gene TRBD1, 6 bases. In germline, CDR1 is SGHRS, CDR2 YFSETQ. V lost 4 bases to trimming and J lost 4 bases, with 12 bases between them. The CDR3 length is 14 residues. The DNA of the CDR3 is TGCGCCAGCAGCCCCGGACAGAATTACAATGAGCAGTTCTTC. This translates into CASSPGQNYNEQFF. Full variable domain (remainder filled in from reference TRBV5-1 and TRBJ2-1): KAGVTQTPRYLIKTRGQQVTLSCSPISGHRSVSWYQQTPGQGLQFLFEYFSETQRNKGNFPGRFSGRQFSNSRSEMNVSTLELGDSALYLCASSPGQNYNEQFFGPGTRLTVL.

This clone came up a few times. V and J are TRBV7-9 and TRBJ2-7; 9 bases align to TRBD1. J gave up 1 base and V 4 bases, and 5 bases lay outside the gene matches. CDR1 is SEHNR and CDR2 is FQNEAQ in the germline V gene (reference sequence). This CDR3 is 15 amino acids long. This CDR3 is CASSSTGTGSYEQYF. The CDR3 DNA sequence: TGTGCCAGCAGCTCTACCGGGACAGGGTCCTACGAGCAGTACTTC.

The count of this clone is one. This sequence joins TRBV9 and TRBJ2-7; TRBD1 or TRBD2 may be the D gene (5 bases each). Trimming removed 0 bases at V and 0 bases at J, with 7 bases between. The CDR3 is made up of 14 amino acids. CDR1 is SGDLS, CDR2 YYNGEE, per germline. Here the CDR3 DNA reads TGTGCCAGCAGCGTAGGGGGGTACTCCTACGAGCAGTACTTC. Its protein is CASSVGGYSYEQYF.

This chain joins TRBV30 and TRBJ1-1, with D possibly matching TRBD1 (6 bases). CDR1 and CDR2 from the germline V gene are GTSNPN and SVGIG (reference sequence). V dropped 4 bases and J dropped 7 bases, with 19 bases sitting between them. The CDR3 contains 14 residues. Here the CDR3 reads CAWTGGPRPGEAFF. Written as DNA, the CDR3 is TGTGCCTGGACTGGGGGGCCCCGTCCCGGTGAAGCTTTCTTT.

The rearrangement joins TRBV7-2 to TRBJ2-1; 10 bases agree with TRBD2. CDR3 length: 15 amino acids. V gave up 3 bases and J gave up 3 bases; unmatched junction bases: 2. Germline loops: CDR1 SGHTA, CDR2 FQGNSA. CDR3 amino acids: CASSLGLALYNEQFF. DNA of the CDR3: TGTGCCAGCAGCTTGGGACTAGCGCTCTACAATGAGCAGTTCTTC.

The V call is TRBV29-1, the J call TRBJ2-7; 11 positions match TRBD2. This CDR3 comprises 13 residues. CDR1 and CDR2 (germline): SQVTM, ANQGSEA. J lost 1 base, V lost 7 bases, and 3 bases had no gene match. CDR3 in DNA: TGCAGCGCCAGACTAGCGGGGTCCTACGAGCAGTACTTC. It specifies CSARLAGSYEQYF.

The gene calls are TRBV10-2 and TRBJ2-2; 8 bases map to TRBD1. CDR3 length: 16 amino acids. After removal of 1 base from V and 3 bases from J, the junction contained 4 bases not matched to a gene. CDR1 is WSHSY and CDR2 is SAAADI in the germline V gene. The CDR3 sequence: CASSELDRDDTGELFF. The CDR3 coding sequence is TGCGCCAGCAGTGAGTTGGACAGGGACGACACCGGGGAGCTGTTTTTT.

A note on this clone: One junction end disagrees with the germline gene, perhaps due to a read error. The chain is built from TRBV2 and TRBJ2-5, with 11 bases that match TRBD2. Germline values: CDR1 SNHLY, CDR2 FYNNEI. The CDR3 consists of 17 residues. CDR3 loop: CASDTLAGGPRQLLKHF. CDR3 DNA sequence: TGTGCCAGTGACACCTTAGCGGGAGGGCCCAGACAGTTGTTGAAGCACTTC.

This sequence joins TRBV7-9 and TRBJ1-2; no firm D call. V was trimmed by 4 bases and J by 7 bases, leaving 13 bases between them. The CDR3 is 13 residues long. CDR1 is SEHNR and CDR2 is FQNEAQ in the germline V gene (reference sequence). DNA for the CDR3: TGTGCCAGCAGCTCCGATTCCGCCGCTGGCTACACCTTC. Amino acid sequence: CASSSDSAAGYTF.

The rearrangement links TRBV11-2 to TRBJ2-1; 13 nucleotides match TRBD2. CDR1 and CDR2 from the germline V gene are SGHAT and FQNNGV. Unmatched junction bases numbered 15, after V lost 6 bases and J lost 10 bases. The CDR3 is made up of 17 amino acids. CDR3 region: CASRPLTGLAGEREQFF. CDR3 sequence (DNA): TGTGCCAGCAGACCGCTCACCGGACTAGCGGGAGAACGAGAGCAGTTCTTC. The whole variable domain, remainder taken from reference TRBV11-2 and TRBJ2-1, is EAGVAQSPRYKIIEKRQSVAFWCNPISGHATLYWYQQILGQGPKLLIQFQNNGVVDDSQLPKDRFSAERLKGVDSTLKIQPAKLEDSAVYLCASRPLTGLAGEREQFFGPGTRLTVL.

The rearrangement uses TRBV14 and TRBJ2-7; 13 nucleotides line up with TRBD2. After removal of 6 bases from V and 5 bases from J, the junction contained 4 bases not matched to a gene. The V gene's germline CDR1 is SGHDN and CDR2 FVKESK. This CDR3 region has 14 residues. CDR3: CASSGLAGEDEQYF. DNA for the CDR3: TGTGCCAGCAGTGGACTAGCGGGAGAGGACGAGCAGTACTTC.

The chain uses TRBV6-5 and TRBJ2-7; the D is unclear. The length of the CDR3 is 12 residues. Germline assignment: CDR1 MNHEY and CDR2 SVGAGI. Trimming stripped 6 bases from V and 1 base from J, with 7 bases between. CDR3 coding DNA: TGTGCCAGCAGGAGAGATTCCTACGAGCAGTACTTC. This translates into CASRRDSYEQYF.

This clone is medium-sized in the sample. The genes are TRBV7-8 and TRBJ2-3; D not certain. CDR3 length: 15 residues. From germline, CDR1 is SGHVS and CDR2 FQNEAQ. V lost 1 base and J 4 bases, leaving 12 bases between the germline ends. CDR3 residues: CASSLDGIMSDTQYF. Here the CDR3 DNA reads TGTGCCAGCAGCTTAGATGGGATAATGTCAGATACGCAGTATTTT.

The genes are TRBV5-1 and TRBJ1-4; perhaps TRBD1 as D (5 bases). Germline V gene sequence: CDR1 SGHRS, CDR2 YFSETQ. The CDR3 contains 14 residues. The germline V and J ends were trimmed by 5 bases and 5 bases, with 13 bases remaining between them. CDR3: CASSKQGLNEKLFF. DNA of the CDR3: TGCGCCAGCAGTAAGCAGGGCCTCAATGAAAAACTGTTTTTT.

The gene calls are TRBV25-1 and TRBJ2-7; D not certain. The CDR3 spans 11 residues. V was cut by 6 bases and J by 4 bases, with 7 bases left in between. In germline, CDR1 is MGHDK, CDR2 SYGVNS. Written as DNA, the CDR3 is TGTGCCAGCAGGTGGGGTTACGAGCAGTACTTC. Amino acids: CASRWGYEQYF.

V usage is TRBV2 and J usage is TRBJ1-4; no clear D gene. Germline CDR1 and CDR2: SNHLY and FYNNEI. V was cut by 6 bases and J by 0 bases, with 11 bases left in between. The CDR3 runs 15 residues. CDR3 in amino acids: CASRQMTATNEKLFF. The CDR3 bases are TGTGCCAGCAGGCAGATGACCGCAACTAATGAAAAACTGTTTTTT.